The rows below give T cell receptor beta chains drawn from one sample of a study of T cells in Graves' hyperthyroidism and ophthalmopathy. TCRdb processed the multiplex PCR reads anew with MiXCR; each CDR3 protein has one entry. The table shows about 160,000 distinct CDR3 sequences, with about 9% occurring only once. Material for sequencing was blood. Receptors were obtained from a woman younger than 30 with Graves' hyperthyroidism that later progressed to Graves' ophthalmopathy. Both conserved end residues are part of each CDR3. Fields, in order: CDR3 length, clone size, V gene, CDR3 protein. Where a row states a size, it is once, few, many or the class of an expanded clone; other rows omit it.

14 | many | TRBV29-1 | CSVGTRTGTDTQYF
15 | many | TRBV29-1 | CSVVFPGQGLREQYF
16 | many | TRBV24-1 | CATRPSGGGSTGELFF
18 | many | TRBV27 | CATLERGQGEGQRETQYF
18 | many | TRBV11-2 | CASSFPHLAGRGWDTQYF
17 | few | TRBV3-1 | CASSQERREPRSDTQYF
15 | NA | TRBV27 | CASSRAGQNTGELFF
13 | many | TRBV7-3 | CASSLSRLAEQFF
12 | many | TRBV20-1 | CSARRVGYGYTF
15 | many | TRBV3-1 | CASSQASGNYNEQFF
12 | many | TRBV6-1 | CASRPLTGTQYF
13 | many | TRBV12-3/TRBV12-4 | CASSLVDGGPQHF
14 | many | TRBV7-3 | CASSTGLRGTEAFF
19 | few | TRBV7-9 | CASSLAAMSNSKYYNEQFF
11 | many | TRBV28 | CASTQDGLQYF
15 | many | TRBV30 | CAWSVRVHSGNTIYF
15 | many | TRBV6-5 | CASSYSSTDSTEAFF
13 | many | TRBV2 | CASSEIAGDEQFF
14 | many | TRBV20-1 | CSARGQGSNTEAFF
14 | NA | TRBV30 | CAWSVGTAGSPLHF
15 | NA | TRBV7-2 | CASSPMGSGAYTQYF
19 | few | TRBV4-2 | CASSQGGRRVGELSYEQYF
18 | many | TRBV2 | CASRGRTGGRLGVAEAFF
12 | NA | TRBV15 | CATSTGTGRANF
15 | many | TRBV2 | CARDRETTNTGELFF
13 | many | TRBV18 | CASSPVSNTEAFF
14 | many | TRBV12-3/TRBV12-4 | CASSYGTADYGYTF
11 | many | TRBV19 | CASMRGTEAFF
15 | many | TRBV20-1 | CSARDTRTDAGRYTF
16 | many | TRBV11-2 | CASSSFGGFDTGELFF
13 | many | TRBV7-9 | CASSLQGRETQYF
15 | many | TRBV6-2/TRBV6-3 | CASSPLAGGGDTQYF
14 | many | TRBV7-2 | CASSVLGGGDEQFF
16 | many | TRBV27 | CASSFMPGGGTYGYTF
17 | many | TRBV20-1 | CSARAGGGGSNNQPQHF
17 | once | TRBV6-1 | CASSSDRDGYSNQPQHF